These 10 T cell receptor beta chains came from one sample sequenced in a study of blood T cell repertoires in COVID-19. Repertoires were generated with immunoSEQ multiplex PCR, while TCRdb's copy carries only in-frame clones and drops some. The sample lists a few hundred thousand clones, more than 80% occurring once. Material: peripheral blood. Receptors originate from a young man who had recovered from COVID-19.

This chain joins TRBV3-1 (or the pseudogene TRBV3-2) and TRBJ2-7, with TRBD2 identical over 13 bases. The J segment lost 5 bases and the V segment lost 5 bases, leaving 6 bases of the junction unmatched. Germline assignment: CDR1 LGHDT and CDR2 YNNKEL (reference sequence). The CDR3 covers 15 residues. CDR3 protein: CASSGLAGVFNEQYF. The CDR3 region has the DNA TGTGCCAGCAGCGGACTAGCGGGAGTCTTCAACGAGCAGTACTTC.

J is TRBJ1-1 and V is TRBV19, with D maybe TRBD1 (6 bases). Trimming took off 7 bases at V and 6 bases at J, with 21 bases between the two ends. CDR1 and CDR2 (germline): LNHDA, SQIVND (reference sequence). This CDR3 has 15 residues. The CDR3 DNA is TGTGCCAGTACCCCGGGGGGGGGCGGGCAGCCTGAAGCTTTCTTT. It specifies CASTPGGGGQPEAFF. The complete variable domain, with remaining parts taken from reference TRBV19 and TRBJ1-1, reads DGGITQSPKYLFRKEGQNVTLSCEQNLNHDAMYWYRQDPGQGLRLIYYSQIVNDFQKGDIAEGYSVSREKKESFPLTVTSAQKNPTAFYLCASTPGGGGQPEAFFGQGTRLTVV.

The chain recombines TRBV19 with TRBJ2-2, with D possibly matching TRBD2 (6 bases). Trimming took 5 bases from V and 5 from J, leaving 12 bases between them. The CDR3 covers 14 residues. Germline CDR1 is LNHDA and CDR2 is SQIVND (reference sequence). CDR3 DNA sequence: TGTGCCAGTAGTGAGCAGGGAGGAACCGGGGAGCTGTTTTTT. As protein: CASSEQGGTGELFF.

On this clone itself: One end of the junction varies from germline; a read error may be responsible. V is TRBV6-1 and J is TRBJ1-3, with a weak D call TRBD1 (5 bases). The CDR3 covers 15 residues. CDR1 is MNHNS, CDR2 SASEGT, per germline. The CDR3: CASSERGQSGNTIYF. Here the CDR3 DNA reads TGTGCCAGCAGTGAAAGGGGCCAGTCTGGGAACACCATATATTTT.

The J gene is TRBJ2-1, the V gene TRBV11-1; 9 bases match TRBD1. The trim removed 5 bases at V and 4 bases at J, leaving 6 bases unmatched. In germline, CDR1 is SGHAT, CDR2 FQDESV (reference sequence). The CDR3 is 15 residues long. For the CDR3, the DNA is TGTGCCAGCAGCCTGGGACAGGGTTCTTACAATGAGCAGTTCTTC. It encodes CASSLGQGSYNEQFF.

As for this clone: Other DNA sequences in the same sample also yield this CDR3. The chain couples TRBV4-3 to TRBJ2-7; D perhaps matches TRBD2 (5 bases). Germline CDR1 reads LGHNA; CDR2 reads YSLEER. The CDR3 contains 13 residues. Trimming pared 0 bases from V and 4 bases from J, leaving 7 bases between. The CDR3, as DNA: TGCGCCAGCAGCCAAGATAGAGGGTACGAGCAGTACTTC. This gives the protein CASSQDRGYEQYF.

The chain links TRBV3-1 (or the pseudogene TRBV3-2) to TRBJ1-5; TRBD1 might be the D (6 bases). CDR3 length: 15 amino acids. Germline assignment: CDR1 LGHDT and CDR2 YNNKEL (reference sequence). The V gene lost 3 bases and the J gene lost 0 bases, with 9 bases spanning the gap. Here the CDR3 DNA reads TGTGCCAGCAGCCAGAGGGACACTAGCAATCAGCCCCAGCATTTT. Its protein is CASSQRDTSNQPQHF.

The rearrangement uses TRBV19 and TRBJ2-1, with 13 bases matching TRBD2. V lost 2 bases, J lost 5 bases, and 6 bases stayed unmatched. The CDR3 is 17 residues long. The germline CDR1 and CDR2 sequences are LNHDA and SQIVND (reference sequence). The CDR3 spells CASSILDGTSGNNEQFF. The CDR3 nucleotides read TGTGCCAGTAGTATATTGGATGGGACTAGCGGGAACAATGAGCAGTTCTTC.

The CDR3 here is CASSPRPTGKANEKLFF. CDR3 DNA: TGTGCCAGCAGCCCGAGGCCGACAGGGAAAGCTAATGAAAAACTGTTTTTT. The chain joins TRBV7-9 to TRBJ1-4; 7 nucleotides align to TRBD1. CDR1 is SEHNR, CDR2 FQNEAQ, per germline (reference sequence). The V segment lost 5 bases and the J segment 3 bases; nucleotides outside the gene matches: 12. The CDR3 loop spans 17 amino acids.

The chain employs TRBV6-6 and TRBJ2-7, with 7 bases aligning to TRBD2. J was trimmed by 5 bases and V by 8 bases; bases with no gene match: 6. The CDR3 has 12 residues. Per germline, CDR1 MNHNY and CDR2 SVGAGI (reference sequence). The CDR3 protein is CASGRGGDEQYF. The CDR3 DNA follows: TGTGCCAGCGGACGGGGAGGGGACGAGCAGTACTTC.